The T cell receptor beta chain described here comes from a study of blood T cell repertoires in COVID-19. Study-wide background: Nucleic acid was either cDNA or gDNA, and it came from T cells, B-cell-depleted T cells, or PBMCs.

In the authors' workflow: Estimated nucleated cell counts came from reference gene primer amplification. The repertoire was sequenced with immunoSEQ multiplex PCR; TCRdb's copy has only in-frame clones and lacks some. The DNA was the basis for D and trimming; V, J and clone size are from that table. The sample holds 250,000 or so clones; 89% are singletons and the top ten take 0.85% to 1%. Germline loops: CDR1 KGHDR, CDR2 SFDVKD. The CDR3 has 14 residues. The V end was cut by 3 bases, the J end by 1 base, with 8 bases between. The source material was peripheral blood. This clonotype was sampled from a woman between 35 and 50 years old who had recovered from COVID-19. This chain joins TRBV24-1 and TRBJ2-5; perhaps TRBD1 as D (5 bases). The CDR3 protein is CATSDRTPQETQYF. For the CDR3, the DNA is TGTGCCACCAGTGATCGGACACCCCAAGAGACCCAGTACTTC.